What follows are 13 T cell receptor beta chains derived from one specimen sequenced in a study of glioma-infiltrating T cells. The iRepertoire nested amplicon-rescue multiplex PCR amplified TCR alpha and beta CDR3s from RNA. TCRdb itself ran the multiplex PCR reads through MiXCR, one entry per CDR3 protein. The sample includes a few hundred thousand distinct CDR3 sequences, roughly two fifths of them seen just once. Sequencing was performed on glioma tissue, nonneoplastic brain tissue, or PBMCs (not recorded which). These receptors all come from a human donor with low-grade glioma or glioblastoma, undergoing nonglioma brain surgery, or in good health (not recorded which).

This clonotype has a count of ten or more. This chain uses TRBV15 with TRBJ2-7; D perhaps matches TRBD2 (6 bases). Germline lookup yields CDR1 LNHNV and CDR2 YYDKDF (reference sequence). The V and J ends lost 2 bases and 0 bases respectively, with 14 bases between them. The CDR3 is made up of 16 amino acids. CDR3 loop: CATSRKGLTVSYEQYF. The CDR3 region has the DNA TGTGCCACCAGCAGAAAGGGACTCACCGTCTCCTACGAGCAGTACTTC.

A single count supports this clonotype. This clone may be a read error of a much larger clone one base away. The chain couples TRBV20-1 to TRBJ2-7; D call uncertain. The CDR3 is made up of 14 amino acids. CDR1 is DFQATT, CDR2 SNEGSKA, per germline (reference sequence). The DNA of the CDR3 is TGCAGTGCTTTGGCCCCCAAGGGATCCTACGGGCAGTACTTC. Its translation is CSALAPKGSYGQYF.

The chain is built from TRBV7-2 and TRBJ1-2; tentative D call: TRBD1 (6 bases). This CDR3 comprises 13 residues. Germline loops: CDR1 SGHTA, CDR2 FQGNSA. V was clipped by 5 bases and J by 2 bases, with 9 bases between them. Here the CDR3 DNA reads TGTGCCAGCAGCCAACAGGGAAACTATGGCTACACCTTC. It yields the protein CASSQQGNYGYTF.

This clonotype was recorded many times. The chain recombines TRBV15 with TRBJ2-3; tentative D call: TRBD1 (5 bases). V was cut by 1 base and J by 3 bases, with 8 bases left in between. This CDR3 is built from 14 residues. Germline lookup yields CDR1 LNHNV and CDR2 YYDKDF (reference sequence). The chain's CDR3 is CATSRGQRTDTQYF. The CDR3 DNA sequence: TGTGCCACCAGCAGAGGACAGAGAACAGATACGCAGTATTTT.

CDR3 loop: CASSPGLAFGEQYF. The CDR3 DNA sequence: TGTGCCAGCAGCCCGGGACTAGCTTTCGGCGAGCAGTACTTC. The rearrangement joins TRBV7-2 to TRBJ2-7; 9 nucleotides match TRBD2. V was pared by 5 bases and J by 6 bases, with 8 bases of the junction left unmatched. The CDR3 is 14 amino acids. CDR1 is SGHTA and CDR2 is FQGNSA in the germline V gene.

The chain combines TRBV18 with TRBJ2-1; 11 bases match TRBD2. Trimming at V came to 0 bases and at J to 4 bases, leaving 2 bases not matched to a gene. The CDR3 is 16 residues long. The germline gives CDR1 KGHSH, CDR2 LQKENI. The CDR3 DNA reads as TGTGCCAGCTCACCACCGGGACTAGCGGATTACAATGAGCAGTTCTTC. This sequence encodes CASSPPGLADYNEQFF.

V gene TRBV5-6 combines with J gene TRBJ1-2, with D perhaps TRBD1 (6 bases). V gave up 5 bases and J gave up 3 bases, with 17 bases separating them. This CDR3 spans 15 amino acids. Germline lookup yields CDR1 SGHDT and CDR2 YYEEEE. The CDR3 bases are TGTGCCAGCAGACCCGACAGGTTAGCCTACTATGGCTACACCTTC. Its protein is CASRPDRLAYYGYTF.

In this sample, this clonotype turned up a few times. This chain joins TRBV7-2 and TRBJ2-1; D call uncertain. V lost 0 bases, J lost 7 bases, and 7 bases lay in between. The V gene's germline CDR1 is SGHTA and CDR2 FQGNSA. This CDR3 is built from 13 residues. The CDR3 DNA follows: TGTGCCAGCAGCTTAGCGCCTAGGAATGAGCAGTTCTTC. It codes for CASSLAPRNEQFF. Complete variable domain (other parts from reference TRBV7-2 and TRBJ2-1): GAGVSQSPSNKVTEKGKDVELRCDPISGHTALYWYRQSLGQGLEFLIYFQGNSAPDKSGLPSDRFSAERTGGSVSTLTIQRTQQEDSAVYLCASSLAPRNEQFFGPGTRLTVL.

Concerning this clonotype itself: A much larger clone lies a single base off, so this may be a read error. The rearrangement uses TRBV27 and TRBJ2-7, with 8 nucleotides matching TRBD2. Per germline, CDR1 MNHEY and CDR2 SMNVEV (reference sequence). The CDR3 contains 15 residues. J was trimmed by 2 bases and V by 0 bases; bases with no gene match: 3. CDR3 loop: CASSLSGGRTYEQYF. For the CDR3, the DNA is TGTGCCAGCAGTTTATCGGGCGGGAGGACCTACGAGCAGTACTTC.

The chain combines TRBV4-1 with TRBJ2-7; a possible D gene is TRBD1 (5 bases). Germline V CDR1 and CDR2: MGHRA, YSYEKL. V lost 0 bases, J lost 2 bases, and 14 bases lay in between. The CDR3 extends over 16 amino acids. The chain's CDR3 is CASSQDSRGIAYEQYF. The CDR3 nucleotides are TGCGCCAGCAGCCAAGATAGTAGGGGAATAGCCTACGAGCAGTACTTC.

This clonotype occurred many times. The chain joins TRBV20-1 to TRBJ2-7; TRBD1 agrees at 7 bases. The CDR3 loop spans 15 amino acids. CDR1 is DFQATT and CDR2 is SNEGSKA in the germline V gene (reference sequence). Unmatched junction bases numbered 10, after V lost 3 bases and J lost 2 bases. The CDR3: CSASTEAGGPYEQYF. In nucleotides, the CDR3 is TGCAGTGCTAGTACTGAGGCAGGGGGTCCCTACGAGCAGTACTTC.

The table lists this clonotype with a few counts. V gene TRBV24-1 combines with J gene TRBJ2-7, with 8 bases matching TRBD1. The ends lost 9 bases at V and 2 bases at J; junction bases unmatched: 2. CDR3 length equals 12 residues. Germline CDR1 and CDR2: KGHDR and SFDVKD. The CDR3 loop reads CATQDRAYEQYF. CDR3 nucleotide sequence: TGTGCCACCCAGGACAGGGCCTACGAGCAGTACTTC.

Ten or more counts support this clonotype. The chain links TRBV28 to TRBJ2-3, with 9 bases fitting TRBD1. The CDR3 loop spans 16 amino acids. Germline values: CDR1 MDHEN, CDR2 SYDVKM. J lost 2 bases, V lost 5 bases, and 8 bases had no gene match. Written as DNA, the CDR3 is TGTGCCAGCAGTACACCGGGACAGGGATCCACAGATACGCAGTATTTT. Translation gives CASSTPGQGSTDTQYF.